These 25 T cell receptor beta chains were all obtained from the same sample, sequenced in a study of CD8 T cells in Susac syndrome. Random hexamers served to reverse transcribe about 0.5 to 1 ug RNA. TCRdb called the immunoSEQ multiplex PCR reads again in MiXCR, with one record for every CDR3 protein. The table lists approximately 190,000 distinct CDR3 sequences, around 95% of them singletons. The sample comprised CD4+ T cells from PBMCs. Source of these receptors: a human donor with Susac syndrome.

V and J are TRBV7-9 and TRBJ2-2; D unclear. The V gene lost 8 bases and the J gene lost 5 bases, with 9 bases spanning the gap. The CDR3 covers 12 residues. Germline V gene sequence: CDR1 SEHNR, CDR2 FQNEAQ (reference sequence). CDR3 nucleotides: TGTGCCAGCGGACCGCTAACCGGGGAGCTGTTTTTT. Translated: CASGPLTGELFF.

The CDR3 here is CASSLVWGSEAFF. The CDR3, as DNA: TGTGCCAGCAGCTTAGTTTGGGGCTCTGAAGCTTTCTTT. The chain recombines TRBV7-3 with TRBJ1-1; maybe TRBD1 (5 bases). Trimming took off 2 bases at V and 6 bases at J, with 10 bases between the two ends. CDR1 is SGHTA, CDR2 FQGTGA, per germline. CDR3 length: 13 residues.

V is TRBV10-3 and J is TRBJ1-2; D remains ambiguous. The CDR3 is 14 amino acids. From germline, CDR1 is ENHRY and CDR2 SYGVKD. Trimming cost V 7 bases and J 2 bases, with 14 bases left between them. The DNA of the CDR3 is TGTGCCATCAATGTACGGACGGACAACTATGGCTACACCTTC. It translates to CAINVRTDNYGYTF.

This clonotype was seen once. This chain connects TRBV27 to TRBJ1-1; the D is unclear. The CDR3 is made up of 16 amino acids. Germline loops: CDR1 MNHEY, CDR2 SMNVEV (reference sequence). V gave up 6 bases and J gave up 6 bases, with 23 bases separating them. CDR3 DNA sequence: TGTGCCAGCAGGCTTGGGGAGGGCTCGAGTTTGGCTGAAGCTTTCTTT. The encoded protein is CASRLGEGSSLAEAFF.

The J gene is TRBJ2-1, the V gene TRBV6-2 or TRBV6-3; the match to TRBD2 covers 11 bases. Unmatched junction bases numbered 4, after V lost 4 bases and J lost 5 bases. CDR3 length: 15 amino acids. CDR1 and CDR2 (germline): MNHEY, SVGEGT. The CDR3 coding sequence is TGTGCCAGCAGTTCACTAGCGGGGGTCCACAATGAGCAGTTCTTC. It codes for CASSSLAGVHNEQFF.

Here the CDR3 reads CSANAQGPGETQYF. In DNA form, the CDR3 reads TGCAGTGCAAATGCCCAGGGGCCCGGGGAGACCCAGTACTTC. J is TRBJ2-5 and V is TRBV20-1; a weak D match, TRBD1 (6 bases). Germline V CDR1 and CDR2: DFQATT, SNEGSKA (reference sequence). This CDR3 is 14 amino acids long. V was pared by 6 bases and J by 5 bases, with 19 bases between.

The CDR3, as DNA: TGCAGCGTCGGGGCAGATGTCACAGATACGCAGTATTTT. Its translation: CSVGADVTDTQYF. This chain connects TRBV29-1 to TRBJ2-3; perhaps D is TRBD1 or TRBD2 (5 bases each). V lost 6 bases to trimming and J lost 2 bases, with 12 bases between them. Per germline, CDR1 SQVTM and CDR2 ANQGSEA. The CDR3 runs 13 residues.

The rearrangement uses TRBV3-1 and TRBJ1-1; maybe TRBD1 (6 bases). The germline V gene has CDR1 LGHDT and CDR2 YNNKEL (reference sequence). The CDR3 spans 15 residues. The ends were cut back, 1 base at V and 1 base at J, with 10 bases in the middle. Here the CDR3 reads CASSQVGQPNTEAFF. CDR3 nucleotides: TGTGCCAGCAGCCAAGTAGGACAGCCGAACACTGAAGCTTTCTTT.

J is TRBJ1-3 and V is TRBV9; D uncertain. CDR1 SGDLS and CDR2 YYNGEE come from the germline V gene. The CDR3 totals 14 residues. The germline V and J ends were trimmed by 2 bases and 1 base, with 7 bases remaining between them. The DNA of the CDR3 is TGTGCCAGCAGCGTCGACCCATCTGGAAACACCATATATTTT. This gives the protein CASSVDPSGNTIYF.

The chain employs TRBV20-1 and TRBJ1-2; no definite D call. Germline V lookup: CDR1 DFQATT, CDR2 SNEGSKA (reference sequence). Trimming shortened V by 3 bases and J by 7 bases, and 12 bases separated the two germline ends. The CDR3 is made up of 12 amino acids. CDR3 nucleotides: TGCAGTGCTAGTGTGGGCCCGGGTGGCTACACCTTC. Protein sequence: CSASVGPGGYTF.

V usage is TRBV2 and J usage is TRBJ2-3; D is possibly TRBD2 (5 bases). Trimming shortened V by 8 bases and J by 0 bases, and 9 bases separated the two germline ends. CDR1 is SNHLY, CDR2 FYNNEI, per germline. The CDR3 consists of 13 residues. The CDR3 sequence is CASARDSTDTQYF. For the CDR3, the DNA is TGTGCCAGCGCCCGGGATAGCACAGATACGCAGTATTTT.

This clonotype has just one count. V is TRBV20-1 and J is TRBJ1-1, with 9 nucleotides matching TRBD1. There are 14 residues in the CDR3. The V gene's germline CDR1 is DFQATT and CDR2 SNEGSKA (reference sequence). Losses at the gene ends were 6 bases for V and 4 bases for J; bases not matched to a gene: 9. In DNA form, the CDR3 reads TGCAGTGCAAGGACCGGGACAGGGCCCACTGAAGCTTTCTTT. Translated, it gives CSARTGTGPTEAFF.

The rearrangement links TRBV6-5 to TRBJ2-3; TRBD2 might be the D (6 bases). Germline V CDR1 and CDR2: MNHEY, SVGAGI. V lost 6 bases, J lost 8 bases, and 15 bases lay in between. This CDR3 spans 13 amino acids. The DNA of the CDR3 is TGTGCCAGCAGCCGCCGGCTGGGAGGTACGCAGTATTTT. This gives the protein CASSRRLGGTQYF.

The chain joins TRBV10-3 to TRBJ2-1; TRBD2 matches 8 bases. The CDR3 extends over 15 amino acids. Unmatched junction bases numbered 14, after V lost 8 bases and J lost 8 bases. From germline, CDR1 is ENHRY and CDR2 SYGVKD. CDR3 residues: CAIGSGGRGFDEQFF. CDR3 coding DNA: TGTGCCATCGGCTCGGGGGGGCGGGGGTTCGATGAGCAGTTCTTC.

This rearrangement joins TRBV29-1 to TRBJ1-2; 11 bases align to TRBD1. This CDR3 comprises 14 residues. Unmatched junction bases numbered 5, after V lost 4 bases and J lost 4 bases. Germline assignment: CDR1 SQVTM and CDR2 ANQGSEA. CDR3 amino acids: CSVAGTGGTYGYTF. CDR3 coding DNA: TGCAGCGTTGCCGGGACAGGGGGTACCTATGGCTACACCTTC. The variable domain in full, completed from reference TRBV29-1 and TRBJ1-2, reads SAVISQKPSRDICQRGTSLTIQCQVDSQVTMMFWYRQQPGQSLTLIATANQGSEATYESGFVIDKFPISRPNLTFSTLTVSNMSPEDSSIYLCSVAGTGGTYGYTFGSGTRLTVV.

The rearrangement uses TRBV12-3 or TRBV12-4 and TRBJ2-7; the D gene is possibly TRBD1 (6 bases). V lost 6 bases to trimming and J lost 8 bases, with 14 bases between them. The CDR3 is made up of 12 amino acids. CDR3 DNA: TGTGCCAGCAGCCGACAGGCAGCACAGCAGTACTTC. It encodes CASSRQAAQQYF.

The rearrangement joins TRBV27 to TRBJ2-5, with 8 bases that match TRBD2. Trimming at V came to 3 bases and at J to 4 bases, leaving 4 bases not matched to a gene. Germline V gives CDR1 MNHEY, CDR2 SMNVEV (reference sequence). The CDR3 contains 14 residues. The chain's CDR3 is CASSFSGVRETQYF. CDR3 DNA: TGTGCCAGCAGTTTTAGCGGGGTACGAGAGACCCAGTACTTC.

J is TRBJ1-1 and V is TRBV4-3; D not resolved. The CDR3 length is 14 residues. With 0 bases removed from V and 6 bases from J, the gap between germline ends came to 11 bases. Germline V lookup: CDR1 LGHNA, CDR2 YSLEER. CDR3 bases: TGCGCCAGCAGCCAAGATTGGGGAAGATCTGAAGCTTTCTTT. Amino acids: CASSQDWGRSEAFF.

The chain uses TRBV9 and TRBJ1-1; 8 nucleotides align to TRBD1. The CDR3 length is 14 residues. V lost 4 bases, J lost 6 bases, and 8 bases stayed unmatched. The germline gives CDR1 SGDLS, CDR2 YYNGEE. CDR3 DNA: TGTGCCAGCAGCTGGACAGGGCGACCTTCTGAAGCTTTCTTT. Its protein is CASSWTGRPSEAFF. The full variable domain, with the rest looked up from reference TRBV9 and TRBJ1-1, is DSGVTQTPKHLITATGQRVTLRCSPRSGDLSVYWYQQSLDQGLQFLIQYYNGEERAKGNILERFSAQQFPDLHSELNLSSLELGDSALYFCASSWTGRPSEAFFGQGTRLTVV.

The chain links TRBV7-7 to TRBJ2-3, with 13 nucleotides matching TRBD2. Germline V gene lookup returns CDR1 SSHAT and CDR2 FNYEAQ (reference sequence). J gave up 1 base and V 5 bases, and 0 bases lay outside the gene matches. This CDR3 spans 15 amino acids. The CDR3 loop is CASSGTSGGTDTQYF. Here the CDR3 DNA reads TGTGCCAGCAGCGGGACTAGCGGGGGCACAGATACGCAGTATTTT. Full variable domain (remainder filled in from reference TRBV7-7 and TRBJ2-3): GAGVSQSPRYKVTKRGQDVTLRCDPISSHATLYWYQQALGQGPEFLTYFNYEAQPDKSGLPSDRFSAERPEGSISTLTIQRTEQRDSAMYRCASSGTSGGTDTQYFGPGTRLTVL.

This clonotype appeared a single time. CDR3 sequence reads: CAVAGTGGNQPQHF. CDR3 nucleotide sequence: TGTGCCGTAGCGGGGACAGGGGGCAATCAGCCCCAGCATTTT. The V call is TRBV30, the J call TRBJ1-5; 10 bases align to TRBD1. In germline, CDR1 is GTSNPN, CDR2 SVGIG (reference sequence). V shed 8 bases and J 2 bases; nucleotides not matched to a gene: 6. The CDR3 is made up of 14 amino acids.

The rearrangement uses TRBV12-3 or TRBV12-4 and TRBJ2-3, with 7 bases that match TRBD1. V shed 3 bases and J 5 bases; nucleotides not matched to a gene: 5. The CDR3 covers 14 residues. The CDR3 nucleotides read TGTGCCAGCAGTTTCCAGGGGGTGGTAGATACGCAGTATTTT. Translating gives CASSFQGVVDTQYF.

The V call is TRBV4-3, the J call TRBJ2-3; D is possibly TRBD1 or TRBD2 (7 bases each). Looked up from germline, CDR1 is LGHNA and CDR2 is YSLEER. The CDR3 totals 17 residues. The ends were cut back, 1 base at V and 3 bases at J, with 17 bases in the middle. The CDR3 sequence: CASSQARGTAETDTQYF. CDR3 nucleotide sequence: TGCGCCAGCAGCCAAGCGCGGGGGACAGCAGAAACAGATACGCAGTATTTT.

The rearrangement links TRBV3-1 to TRBJ2-3, with 7 nucleotides matching TRBD2. With V trimmed by 4 bases and J by 1 base, 5 bases remained unmatched. This CDR3 region has 15 residues. Germline CDR1 is LGHDT and CDR2 is YNNKEL (reference sequence). This CDR3 is CASSPRAGGTDTQYF. The CDR3 nucleotides read TGTGCCAGCAGCCCCCGCGCGGGGGGCACAGATACGCAGTATTTT.

The V and J genes are TRBV29-1 and TRBJ1-3; D is undetermined. The CDR3 sequence is 13 residues long. Trimming took off 7 bases at V and 1 base at J, with 11 bases between the two ends. Germline V gene sequence: CDR1 SQVTM, CDR2 ANQGSEA. The CDR3 nucleotides are TGCAGCGCCAAATCCCAATCTGGAAACACCATATATTTT. This gives the protein CSAKSQSGNTIYF.